This TCR beta chain appears in the sequencing data of a study of OX40 agonist ivuxolimab in advanced cancers. Overall study results and limits: The specificity for antigen of the expanded peripheral T cells was not determined. Doses of 0.1 to 3.0 mg/kg were accompanied by clonal expansion of CD4+ and CD8+ blood T cells by week 6.

Per the germline V gene, CDR1 is SGHRS and CDR2 is YFSETQ. V lost 5 bases to trimming and J lost 5 bases, with 19 bases between them. The CDR3 is 15 residues long. The table came from immunoSEQ multiplex PCR; TCRdb's copy has only in-frame clones and leaves some out. The sample contains around 76,000 clones, 84% of which appear only once. A remark on this clone: Its cognate antigen is unknown.

The sample here was CD4+ or CD8+ T cells sorted from blood, taken in a trial of the OX40 agonist ivuxolimab. This TCR was recovered from an adult with an advanced solid tumor such as melanoma, head and neck, liver or kidney cancer. The chain employs TRBV5-1 and TRBJ2-5; maybe TRBD2 (6 bases). CDR3 sequence (DNA): TGCGCCAGCAGACTCGTGGGGGGTCGTTGGGAGACCCAGTACTTC. It encodes CASRLVGGRWETQYF.